This record looks at one T cell receptor beta chain sequence and its context. This clonotype was counted a few times. There is no known antigen for this receptor. Per-base quality was not reported, and no clone a single base away is much larger than it. The CDR3 has 15 amino acids, counting the end cysteine and phenylalanine. CDR3 DNA only is kept here, 45 bases in frame from base 1. Germline trimming: 8 bases from V, 4 bases from J; junction bases outside gene matches: 4. As encoded in the germline V gene, CDR1 is WSHSY while CDR2 is SAAADI. These data come from a study of response to subunit inactivated influenza vaccine (dated by TCRdb to 2016 to 2019). For the wider study: To follow how T cells responded to a trivalent subunit inactivated influenza vaccine, the researchers relied on deep quantitative profiling of the T cell receptor repertoire.

Summary of the overall study and its limitations: According to the authors, only a limited number of new T cells may be recruited by each seasonal influenza vaccination.

The time point label of this sample denotes: approximately 47 days after influenza vaccine administration. Library creation used RT-PCR. The instrument was an Illumina HiSeq 2500. TCRdb redid the processing of the public reads, applying fastp at Q25 and MiXCR, and retained in-frame beta chains. Entries that share a CDR3 protein sequence are merged under the most common genes and DNA. In this sample the table shows under 200,000 distinct CDR3 sequences, 9.5% to 13% of which occur a single time. Approximately 13% of the sample comes from the top ten. The specimen comprised non-naive T cells sorted from PBMCs, sampled around seven weeks after vaccination. This sample's cell subset or site label indicates: memory T cell fraction. Recombination joined TRBV10-2 with TRBJ2-1, with 14 bases aligning to TRBD2. The TCR was taken from a man aged 50-59 years who received an inactivated influenza vaccine. Donor details come from another sample of the same person, matched by shared clones. The CDR3 region: CASGRTSGGYNEQFF. The DNA is as follows: TGCGCCAGCGGTAGGACTAGCGGGGGGTACAATGAGCAGTTCTTC.